The TCR beta chain described here comes from a study of cytomegalovirus exposure and HLA in healthy donors. Study-level findings and limits: In a later analysis, specific HLA alleles were associated with approximately 16,000 TCR beta sequences at a 0.05 false discovery rate. Previous analysis showed most TCR beta V segments were productive about 87% or about 30% of the time. In a later analysis, productive TCRs from donors in an Asian-associated ancestry cluster reportedly carried fewer N-insertions than the cohort mean.

The PCR employed 60 Vbeta primers together with 13 Jbeta primers. Methods used by the authors: A later analysis tallied some 80 million unique TCR beta chains, approximately 10 million of them shared. Some clones are missing from TCRdb's copy, which holds only in-frame ones; the method was immunoSEQ multiplex PCR. V and J calls and clone size come straight from that table; D and trimming were deduced from the DNA. The table has more than 85,000 clones, nearly 80% seen once. On this clone: What it binds is not known.

The source is a man aged 25-45 years in good health and CMV-seronegative. Specimen: PBMCs.

CDR3 bases: TGTGCCAGCAGTCCGGACAGGGTCCTTAATGGCTACACCTTC. It translates to CASSPDRVLNGYTF. The genes are TRBV28 and TRBJ1-2; 8 nucleotides agree with TRBD1. The CDR3 spans 14 residues. The V gene end was trimmed by 5 bases and the J gene end by 6 bases; junction bases not matched to a gene: 8. The germline CDR1 and CDR2 sequences are MDHEN and SYDVKM.